Below are 30 T cell receptor beta chains sequenced from a single sample in a study of blood T cell repertoires in COVID-19. Sequenced by immunoSEQ multiplex PCR; TCRdb stores in-frame clones only, minus some. Of 360,000 or so clones in the sample, less than 90% were seen once. Material: PBMCs or T cells enriched from blood (not recorded which). Every receptor here comes from a woman in her thirties who had recovered from COVID-19.

This clone is a singleton in its sample. This chain joins TRBV13 and TRBJ2-7; 12 bases align to TRBD1. CDR3 length: 15 residues. V dropped 6 bases and J dropped 2; count of bases not matched to a gene: 5. Germline-derived CDR1 and CDR2 are PRHDT and FYEKMQ (reference sequence). The CDR3 DNA is TGTGCCAGCAGTTTGGGACAGGGGGCGCCCTACGAGCAGTACTTC. It encodes CASSLGQGAPYEQYF.

The CDR3 protein is CASSLRGGGFEQYF. Written as DNA, the CDR3 is TGTGCCAGCAGCCTTCGGGGAGGTGGGTTTGAGCAGTACTTC. This chain uses TRBV3-1 (or the pseudogene TRBV3-2) with TRBJ2-7; maybe TRBD2 (6 bases). V lost 4 bases to trimming and J lost 7 bases, with 17 bases between them. This CDR3 has 14 residues. CDR1 and CDR2 (germline): LGHDT, YNNKEL (reference sequence).

This sequence joins TRBV5-1 and TRBJ2-7; D not certain. The CDR3 runs 14 residues. Trimming left V 3 bases short and J 5 bases short, with 15 bases between. Per germline, CDR1 SGHRS and CDR2 YFSETQ. CDR3 in amino acids: CASSSGILPHEQYF. The CDR3 DNA is TGCGCCAGCAGCTCCGGTATCCTTCCCCACGAGCAGTACTTC. Full variable domain (rest looked up from reference TRBV5-1 and TRBJ2-7): KAGVTQTPRYLIKTRGQQVTLSCSPISGHRSVSWYQQTPGQGLQFLFEYFSETQRNKGNFPGRFSGRQFSNSRSEMNVSTLELGDSALYLCASSSGILPHEQYFGPGTRLTVT.

This clone was seen only a few times. The chain links TRBV4-1 to TRBJ2-2, with a weak D call TRBD1 (6 bases). Trimming took off 0 bases at V and 5 bases at J, with 13 bases between the two ends. The CDR3 has 16 amino acids. Germline V gives CDR1 MGHRA, CDR2 YSYEKL. The CDR3 DNA follows: TGCGCCAGCAGCCAAGAGTCCAGGGGCTCGACCGGGGAGCTGTTTTTT. This sequence encodes CASSQESRGSTGELFF.

This chain joins TRBV5-1 and TRBJ1-1; weak D call: TRBD1 (5 bases). Per germline, CDR1 SGHRS and CDR2 YFSETQ. The V end lost 0 bases, the J end lost 5 bases, and 11 bases lay between the germline ends. This CDR3 spans 14 amino acids. Here the CDR3 DNA reads TGCGCCAGCAGCTTGGCCCACCGGGGGACTGAAGCTTTCTTT. Translation gives CASSLAHRGTEAFF.

This chain connects TRBV18 to TRBJ2-2; D may be TRBD1 (6 bases). The germline CDR1 and CDR2 sequences are KGHSH and LQKENI. This CDR3 has 16 amino acids. Deletions cut 1 base from V and 5 bases from J, with 14 bases between. Written as DNA, the CDR3 is TGTGCCAGCTCACCACAACTACTACAGGGAACCGGGGAGCTGTTTTTT. It encodes CASSPQLLQGTGELFF.

Remarks on this clone: Different DNA sequences within this sample yield the same CDR3. The chain links TRBV4-2 to TRBJ2-7; TRBD2 agrees at 11 bases. The germline V gene encodes CDR1 LGHNA and CDR2 YNFKEQ. V dropped 4 bases and J dropped 4; count of bases not matched to a gene: 6. The CDR3 sequence is 15 residues long. Here the CDR3 reads CASSRGLAGTYEQYF. The DNA for the CDR3 is TGTGCCAGCAGCCGAGGACTAGCGGGTACTTACGAGCAGTACTTC.

This rearrangement joins TRBV5-1 to TRBJ1-6, with D perhaps TRBD1 (6 bases). Germline loops: CDR1 SGHRS, CDR2 YFSETQ. CDR3 length: 14 amino acids. Deletions cut 4 bases from V and 10 bases from J, with 15 bases between. CDR3 loop: CASSGDMGTSPLHF. The CDR3, as DNA: TGCGCCAGCAGCGGGGACATGGGGACCTCACCCCTCCACTTT.

In nucleotides, the CDR3 is TGTGCCAGCAGCCAAGATGGCGGGAATGAAAAACTGTTTTTT. Residues: CASSQDGGNEKLFF. The chain carries TRBV3-1 (or the pseudogene TRBV3-2) and TRBJ1-4; D is unclear. The CDR3 is made up of 14 amino acids. CDR1 LGHDT and CDR2 YNNKEL come from the germline V gene (reference sequence). V was shortened by 0 bases and J by 5 bases, with 7 bases between the two germline ends.

This clone was counted a single time. The rearrangement uses TRBV24-1 and TRBJ2-3; TRBD1 might be the D (6 bases). Trimming stripped 0 bases from V and 1 base from J, with 13 bases between. CDR1 is KGHDR, CDR2 SFDVKD, per germline. The CDR3 totals 17 residues. CDR3 bases: TGTGCCACCAGTGATTTGCCGACAGGACCTCGCACAGATACGCAGTATTTT. Residues: CATSDLPTGPRTDTQYF.

The rearrangement links TRBV2 to TRBJ1-6; D remains unclear. Germline assignment: CDR1 SNHLY and CDR2 FYNNEI. This CDR3 has 13 residues. The germline V and J ends were trimmed by 8 bases and 7 bases, with 12 bases remaining between them. CDR3 in amino acids: CASVGNPNSPLHF. CDR3 nucleotide sequence: TGTGCCAGCGTCGGGAACCCAAATTCACCCCTCCACTTT. The complete variable domain, with remaining parts taken from reference TRBV2 and TRBJ1-6, reads EPEVTQTPSHQVTQMGQEVILRCVPISNHLYFYWYRQILGQKVEFLVSFYNNEISEKSEIFDDQFSVERPDGSNFTLKIRSTKLEDSAMYFCASVGNPNSPLHFGNGTRLTVT.

The chain uses TRBV12-3 or TRBV12-4 and TRBJ2-1; D is uncertain. Trimming took off 2 bases at V and 6 bases at J, with 5 bases between the two ends. CDR3 size: 12 residues. CDR3 coding DNA: TGTGCCAGCAGTTTACAGGCCAATGAGCAGTTCTTC. This gives the protein CASSLQANEQFF.

This chain links TRBV15 with TRBJ1-3; D gene unclear. Germline V lookup: CDR1 LNHNV, CDR2 YYDKDF (reference sequence). This CDR3 is 15 amino acids long. Trimming took 0 bases from V and 4 from J, leaving 10 bases between them. CDR3 loop: CATSRDSGPGNTIYF. The CDR3 DNA is TGTGCCACCAGCAGAGATTCAGGCCCCGGAAACACCATATATTTT.

The chain is built from TRBV10-3 and TRBJ2-3, with 13 bases lining up with TRBD2. This CDR3 spans 18 amino acids. V was pared by 0 bases and J by 0 bases, with 3 bases of the junction left unmatched. CDR1 is ENHRY and CDR2 is SYGVKD in the germline V gene. CDR3 in amino acids: CAISESTSGGPSTDTQYF. The CDR3 bases are TGTGCCATCAGTGAGTCGACTAGCGGGGGGCCAAGCACAGATACGCAGTATTTT.

The CDR3 loop is CASSSRGEQYF. The CDR3 DNA reads as TGTGCCAGCAGTTCCCGCGGCGAGCAGTACTTC. J is TRBJ2-7 and V is TRBV6-5, with D uncertain. The length of the CDR3 is 11 residues. The V gene's germline CDR1 is MNHEY and CDR2 SVGAGI. V was shortened by 4 bases and J by 6 bases, with 7 bases between the two germline ends.

J is TRBJ2-7 and V is TRBV14; 14 nucleotides match TRBD2. The germline V gene has CDR1 SGHDN and CDR2 FVKESK. This CDR3 region has 21 residues. V was clipped by 1 base and J by 0 bases; unmatched bases: 14. The CDR3 is CASSQGATGTSGSYYSYEQYF. The CDR3 DNA reads TGTGCCAGCAGCCAAGGTGCAACGGGGACTAGCGGGAGTTACTACTCCTACGAGCAGTACTTC.

This clone was detected once. The genes are TRBV19 and TRBJ1-1, with TRBD1 as a possible D gene (6 bases). Looked up from germline, CDR1 is LNHDA and CDR2 is SQIVND (reference sequence). Trimming removed 5 bases from V and 4 bases from J, with 14 bases in between. This CDR3 contains 14 residues. CDR3 nucleotides: TGTGCCAGTAGTCCCCGGGACATGGGCACTGAAGCTTTCTTT. Translated: CASSPRDMGTEAFF.

V and J are TRBV3-1 (or the pseudogene TRBV3-2) and TRBJ1-6; D is perhaps TRBD1 (5 bases). Germline V gene lookup returns CDR1 LGHDT and CDR2 YNNKEL (reference sequence). The CDR3 is made up of 13 amino acids. V was trimmed by 2 bases and J by 15 bases, leaving 14 bases between them. The DNA of the CDR3 is TGTGCCAGCAGCCAATCGCGGCCGGGGGGCCTCCACTTT. Protein: CASSQSRPGGLHF.

This chain joins TRBV10-3 and TRBJ2-1; D gene unclear. The CDR3 is made up of 16 amino acids. Between the trimmed V and J ends, which lost 0 bases and 0 bases, there was a span of 9 bases. Germline loops: CDR1 ENHRY, CDR2 SYGVKD. This chain's CDR3 is CAISESGPASYNEQFF. The CDR3 DNA follows: TGTGCCATCAGTGAGTCGGGCCCTGCCTCCTACAATGAGCAGTTCTTC.

The chain has TRBV6-5 and TRBJ2-7; 7 bases fit TRBD1. V lost 6 bases, J lost 0 bases, and 8 bases stayed unmatched. This CDR3 spans 15 amino acids. Germline assignment: CDR1 MNHEY and CDR2 SVGAGI. DNA of the CDR3: TGTGCCAGCAGATCCGGGACAGAAAGCTCCTACGAGCAGTACTTC. It yields the protein CASRSGTESSYEQYF.

The genes are TRBV27 and TRBJ1-1; 10 nucleotides align to TRBD1. V lost 2 bases, J lost 4 bases, and 7 bases stayed unmatched. Germline CDR1 and CDR2: MNHEY and SMNVEV (reference sequence). This CDR3 has 16 amino acids. DNA of the CDR3: TGTGCCAGCAGTTTAACCCCGACAGGGGGCATCACTGAAGCTTTCTTT. It yields the protein CASSLTPTGGITEAFF.

J is TRBJ1-1 and V is TRBV7-6; D uncertain. Germline V CDR1 and CDR2: SGHVS, FNYEAQ. V was cut by 6 bases and J by 5 bases, with 13 bases left in between. The length of the CDR3 is 13 residues. The CDR3 bases are TGTGCCAGCAGTCCGGCGGGGATTACTGAAGCTTTCTTT. Translation gives CASSPAGITEAFF. The full variable domain, its missing parts supplied by reference TRBV7-6 and TRBJ1-1, is GAGVSQSPRYKVTKRGQDVALRCDPISGHVSLYWYRQALGQGPEFLTYFNYEAQQDKSGLPNDRFSAERPEGSISTLTIQRTEQRDSAMYRCASSPAGITEAFFGQGTRLTVV.

This chain connects TRBV3-1 (or the pseudogene TRBV3-2) to TRBJ2-4; TRBD2 matches at 7 bases. The ends lost 4 bases at V and 5 bases at J; junction bases unmatched: 8. Germline lookup yields CDR1 LGHDT and CDR2 YNNKEL (reference sequence). The CDR3 spans 15 residues. The CDR3 is CASSPSPSGQNIQYF. The CDR3 nucleotides read TGTGCCAGCAGCCCCTCCCCTAGCGGTCAAAACATTCAGTACTTC.

The CDR3 here is CASSFGTSGSQETQYF. CDR3 nucleotide sequence: TGCGCCAGCAGCTTCGGGACTAGCGGTTCCCAAGAGACCCAGTACTTC. The chain is built from TRBV5-1 and TRBJ2-5; 11 bases are shared with TRBD2. The CDR3 covers 16 residues. Germline assignment: CDR1 SGHRS and CDR2 YFSETQ. With V trimmed by 2 bases and J by 1 base, 4 bases remained unmatched.

This clone was observed a few times. This rearrangement joins TRBV5-1 to TRBJ1-5, with D possibly being TRBD1 (5 bases). V was pared by 4 bases and J by 4 bases, with 15 bases between. CDR1 and CDR2 (germline): SGHRS, YFSETQ. This CDR3 spans 15 amino acids. The CDR3 sequence is CASSPDGGGNQPQHF. The CDR3 coding sequence is TGCGCCAGCAGCCCGGACGGGGGTGGGAATCAGCCCCAGCATTTT. Looking up the rest from reference TRBV5-1 and TRBJ1-5 gives the full variable domain: KAGVTQTPRYLIKTRGQQVTLSCSPISGHRSVSWYQQTPGQGLQFLFEYFSETQRNKGNFPGRFSGRQFSNSRSEMNVSTLELGDSALYLCASSPDGGGNQPQHFGDGTRLSIL.

CDR3 protein: CSSGQENTEAFF. CDR3 sequence (DNA): TGCAGCTCAGGACAGGAGAACACTGAAGCTTTCTTT. This sequence joins TRBV29-1 and TRBJ1-1, with TRBD1 matching over 7 bases. The CDR3 totals 12 residues. Germline values: CDR1 SQVTM, CDR2 ANQGSEA. V shed 8 bases, J shed 1 base, and the junction held 4 bases outside the gene matches.

J is TRBJ2-5 and V is TRBV7-9; a possible D gene is TRBD2 (7 bases). This CDR3 spans 14 amino acids. Trimming took 4 bases from V and 3 from J, leaving 12 bases between them. Germline-derived CDR1 and CDR2 are SEHNR and FQNEAQ (reference sequence). DNA of the CDR3: TGTGCCAGCAGCTGGGGGGGCGGAGAAGAGACCCAGTACTTC. Its translation: CASSWGGGEETQYF.

The chain recombines TRBV5-1 with TRBJ1-1, with 7 nucleotides matching TRBD1. The CDR3 has 12 residues. J lost 9 bases, V lost 0 bases, and 2 bases had no gene match. Germline loops: CDR1 SGHRS, CDR2 YFSETQ. CDR3 residues: CASSLEDRQAFF. The CDR3 bases are TGCGCCAGCAGCTTGGAGGACAGGCAAGCTTTCTTT.

This chain links TRBV7-8 with TRBJ2-4; 7 nucleotides line up with TRBD1. The junction had 5 bases not matched to a gene; V was cut back by 5 bases and J by 1 base. Germline lookup yields CDR1 SGHVS and CDR2 FQNEAQ. The CDR3 length is 15 residues. The CDR3, as DNA: TGTGCCAGCAGCCCCAGGGGGTTTGCCAAAAACATTCAGTACTTC. It yields the protein CASSPRGFAKNIQYF.

The rearrangement joins TRBV7-9 to TRBJ2-7; 14 bases are a match to TRBD2. From germline, CDR1 is SEHNR and CDR2 FQNEAQ (reference sequence). The junction had 7 bases not matched to a gene; V was cut back by 2 bases and J by 4 bases. This CDR3 is built from 17 residues. The CDR3 here is CASSLPGTSGRWYEQYF. The CDR3 nucleotides read TGTGCCAGCAGCTTACCCGGGACTAGCGGGAGATGGTACGAGCAGTACTTC.